Below, 13 T cell receptor beta chains from the same sample are listed, as sequenced in a study of blood T cell repertoires in COVID-19. Generated by immunoSEQ multiplex PCR, the TCRdb table keeps only in-frame clones and is missing some. The repertoire holds roughly 230,000 clones, 88% seen once, with approximately 0.7% in the top ten. Sequencing input: peripheral blood. Every receptor here comes from a human donor in a cohort sampled during active COVID-19.

The rearrangement links TRBV15 to TRBJ1-1, with D uncertain. Trimming removed 8 bases from V and 5 bases from J, with 15 bases in between. CDR3 length: 13 amino acids. Looked up from germline, CDR1 is LNHNV and CDR2 is YYDKDF (reference sequence). This CDR3 reads CATHASRGTEAFF. Here the CDR3 DNA reads TGTGCCACCCACGCCTCAAGAGGGACTGAAGCTTTCTTT.

The V call is TRBV6-5, the J call TRBJ1-2, with D tentatively TRBD1 (6 bases). In germline, CDR1 is MNHEY, CDR2 SVGAGI. The CDR3 is 14 residues long. Between the trimmed V and J ends, which lost 5 bases and 5 bases, there was a span of 15 bases. CDR3 residues: CASSQSSGDYGYTF. The CDR3, as DNA: TGTGCCAGCAGTCAGTCATCAGGGGATTATGGCTACACCTTC.

This chain uses TRBV30 with TRBJ2-5, with 9 nucleotides matching TRBD2. The CDR3 is 15 amino acids. Germline values: CDR1 GTSNPN, CDR2 SVGIG (reference sequence). J lost 5 bases, V lost 0 bases, and 7 bases had no gene match. Here the CDR3 reads CAWSVVAGAGETQYF. In nucleotides, the CDR3 is TGTGCCTGGAGTGTGGTAGCGGGGGCGGGGGAGACCCAGTACTTC.

The J gene is TRBJ2-5, the V gene TRBV6-2 or TRBV6-3; a weak D match, TRBD2 (5 bases). Germline V gene sequence: CDR1 MNHEY, CDR2 SVGEGT. The CDR3 covers 17 residues. V lost 0 bases, J lost 5 bases, and 19 bases lay in between. The CDR3 sequence: CASSYSPFDEGAETQYF. The CDR3 coding sequence is TGTGCCAGCAGTTACTCCCCATTTGATGAGGGAGCGGAGACCCAGTACTTC.

The chain has TRBV11-3 and TRBJ2-7, with TRBD2 matching 7 bases. V was clipped by 5 bases and J by 6 bases; unmatched bases: 10. CDR1 and CDR2 from the germline V gene are SGHNT and YENEEA. The CDR3 runs 14 residues. The CDR3 sequence is CASSPHGGKVEQYF. The CDR3 DNA reads as TGTGCCAGCAGCCCCCACGGGGGGAAGGTCGAGCAGTACTTC. The full variable domain, in which reference TRBV11-3 and TRBJ2-7 provide the parts outside the CDR3, is EAGVVQSPRYKIIEKKQPVAFWCNPISGHNTLYWYLQNLGQGPELLIRYENEEAVDDSQLPKDRFSAERLKGVDSTLKIQPAELGDSAVYLCASSPHGGKVEQYFGPGTRLTVT.

The chain carries TRBV7-8 and TRBJ1-5; 7 nucleotides align to TRBD1. CDR3 length equals 16 residues. Per the germline V gene, CDR1 is SGHVS and CDR2 is FQNEAQ. Losses at the gene ends were 1 base for V and 6 bases for J; bases not matched to a gene: 9. CDR3 sequence reads: CASSLVGRQGAQPQHF. CDR3 coding DNA: TGTGCCAGCAGCTTAGTGGGGCGACAGGGAGCTCAGCCCCAGCATTTT.

The gene calls are TRBV6-6 and TRBJ1-1, with D possibly matching TRBD1 (6 bases). Trimming removed 6 bases from V and 1 base from J, with 15 bases in between. This CDR3 is 15 amino acids long. Germline V gene sequence: CDR1 MNHNY, CDR2 SVGAGI (reference sequence). The CDR3 DNA reads as TGTGCCAGCAGCACGTTAGAACAGGGGAACACTGAAGCTTTCTTT. Its translation is CASSTLEQGNTEAFF.

The chain combines TRBV6-5 with TRBJ2-7; 7 bases agree with TRBD2. V was pared by 6 bases and J by 0 bases, with 2 bases of the junction left unmatched. The germline V gene encodes CDR1 MNHEY and CDR2 SVGAGI. The length of the CDR3 is 13 residues. In DNA form, the CDR3 reads TGTGCCAGCAGGGGGGACTACTCCTACGAGCAGTACTTC. Translation gives CASRGDYSYEQYF.

The rearrangement uses TRBV10-2 and TRBJ2-7; TRBD2 agrees at 7 bases. Germline assignment: CDR1 WSHSY and CDR2 SAAADI. This CDR3 comprises 14 residues. The V segment lost 4 bases and the J segment 2 bases; nucleotides outside the gene matches: 5. CDR3 DNA sequence: TGCGCCAGCAGTGTCCTAGCGGTGACCTACGAGCAGTACTTC. Translation gives CASSVLAVTYEQYF.

The rearrangement links TRBV6-1 to TRBJ2-7; TRBD1 might be the D (6 bases). With 2 bases removed from V and 2 bases from J, the gap between germline ends came to 16 bases. Germline V gene sequence: CDR1 MNHNS, CDR2 SASEGT. This CDR3 region has 16 residues. The CDR3 is CASSERVWTAAYEQYF. In DNA, the CDR3 is TGTGCCAGCAGTGAAAGGGTTTGGACAGCGGCCTACGAGCAGTACTTC.

The rearrangement joins TRBV5-5 to TRBJ2-7; no clear D gene. V lost 0 bases and J 1 base, leaving 14 bases between the germline ends. Germline CDR1 and CDR2: SGHKS and YYEKEE (reference sequence). This CDR3 has 16 residues. The CDR3 DNA sequence: TGTGCCAGCAGCTTGGTACCGGGTCCGGCGTCCTACGAGCAGTACTTC. It is translated as CASSLVPGPASYEQYF.

The chain joins TRBV6-2 or TRBV6-3 to TRBJ2-1; D perhaps matches TRBD2 (5 bases). The CDR3 length is 16 residues. Germline V lookup: CDR1 MNHEY, CDR2 SVGEGT. The germline V and J ends were trimmed by 1 base and 0 bases, with 10 bases remaining between them. This CDR3 reads CASSYLVGSSYNEQFF. CDR3 bases: TGTGCCAGCAGTTACTTGGTGGGGAGCTCCTACAATGAGCAGTTCTTC.

The chain combines TRBV9 with TRBJ2-7; 8 bases are shared with TRBD1. Germline CDR1 and CDR2: SGDLS and YYNGEE. The CDR3 contains 15 residues. J gave up 6 bases and V 0 bases, and 8 bases lay outside the gene matches. In DNA form, the CDR3 reads TGTGCCAGCAGCGTAGCAGGGGGCGCCCCCCTCGAGCAGTACTTC. Translation: CASSVAGGAPLEQYF.